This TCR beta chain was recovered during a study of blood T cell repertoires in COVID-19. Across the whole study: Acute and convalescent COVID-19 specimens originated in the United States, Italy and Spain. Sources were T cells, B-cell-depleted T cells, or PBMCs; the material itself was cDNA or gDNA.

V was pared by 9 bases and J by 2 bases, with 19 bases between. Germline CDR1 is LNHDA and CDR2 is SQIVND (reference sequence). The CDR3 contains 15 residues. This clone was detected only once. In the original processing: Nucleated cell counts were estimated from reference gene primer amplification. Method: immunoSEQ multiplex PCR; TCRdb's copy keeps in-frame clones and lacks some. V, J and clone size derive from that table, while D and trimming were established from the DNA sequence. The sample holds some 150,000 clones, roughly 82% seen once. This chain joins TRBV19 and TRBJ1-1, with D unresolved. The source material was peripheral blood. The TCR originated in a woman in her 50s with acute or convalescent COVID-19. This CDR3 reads CASREGAVLNTEAFF. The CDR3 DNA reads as TGTGCCAGCCGGGAGGGTGCGGTTTTAAACACTGAAGCTTTCTTT.